A selection of T cell receptor beta chains follows, all from one sample in a study of T cells after yellow fever vaccination. TCRdb fed the 5' RACE reads into MiXCR, producing one record per CDR3 protein. The top ten hold under 3% of the sample, which has 170,000 or so distinct CDR3 sequences, 6.2% seen once. The sample here was CD4+ T cells sorted from PBMCs, taken on the day of the first yellow fever vaccination. These receptors were obtained from a man younger than 35 who received the YFV17D yellow fever vaccine. Each CDR3 is given with its conserved first and last residue. A D gene is named only where the DNA matches it firmly. Clone size appears in some rows only: once, few, many, or a class for an expanded clone.

-,many,TRBV28,TRBJ2-3,CASSLSANTDTQYF,TGTGCCAGCAGTTTGAGTGCCAACACAGATACGCAGTATTTT
-,many,TRBV12-3/TRBV12-4,TRBJ2-1,CASMLVGTYNEQFF,TGTGCCAGCATGCTCGTAGGAACCTACAATGAGCAGTTCTTC
-,-,TRBV7-8,TRBJ2-2,CASSLQGPSNTGELFF,TGTGCCAGCAGCCTCCAGGGGCCCTCGAACACCGGGGAGCTGTTTTTT
TRBD2,-,TRBV20-1,TRBJ2-3,CSARGLAGVAAGDTQYF,TGCAGTGCTAGGGGACTAGCGGGGGTCGCGGCAGGCGATACGCAGTATTTT
-,-,TRBV30,TRBJ2-2,CAWSVGHTGELFF,TGTGCCTGGAGTGTCGGTCACACCGGGGAGCTGTTTTTT
-,-,TRBV7-9,TRBJ1-5,CASSRGASSPPQHF,TGTGCCAGCAGCCGGGGGGCTTCCTCACCGCCCCAGCATTTT
-,few,TRBV7-9,TRBJ1-2,CASSFMSSGDYGYTF,TGTGCCAGCAGCTTTATGAGTTCCGGGGACTATGGCTACACCTTC
-,-,TRBV7-9,TRBJ1-2,CASSPGHLNGYTF,TGTGCCAGCAGCCCCGGACACCTCAATGGCTACACCTTC
-,-,TRBV20-1,TRBJ1-4,CSAANEKLFF,TGCAGTGCCGCTAATGAAAAACTGTTTTTT
-,-,TRBV12-2,TRBJ1-1,CARPGDRTSTEAFF,TGTGCAAGGCCCGGGGACAGGACGAGCACTGAAGCTTTCTTT
TRBD2,few,TRBV18,TRBJ2-3,CASSSNQRGGTDTQYF,TGTGCCAGCTCATCCAATCAGCGGGGAGGCACAGATACGCAGTATTTT
-,few,TRBV7-9,TRBJ1-1,CASSPRLLRDAGTEAFF,TGTGCCAGCAGCCCAAGGTTACTCAGGGACGCGGGCACTGAAGCTTTCTTT
-,-,TRBV5-5,TRBJ1-2,CASSRVTDHGYTF,TGTGCCAGCAGCCGCGTAACAGATCATGGCTACACCTTC
-,-,TRBV3-1,TRBJ2-1,CASSQRGLFYNEQFF,TGTGCCAGCAGCCAACGAGGCTTATTCTACAATGAGCAGTTCTTC
TRBD1,many,TRBV7-2,TRBJ2-1,CASSPGQGAWNEQFF,TGTGCCAGCAGCCCCGGACAGGGGGCGTGGAATGAGCAGTTCTTC
TRBD2,few,TRBV10-3,TRBJ2-1,CAVRPGGAVGEQFF,TGTGCCGTTCGCCCGGGGGGGGCCGTAGGTGAGCAGTTCTTC
TRBD1,-,TRBV7-2,TRBJ1-2,CATPRGTDYGYTF,TGTGCCACCCCCCGGGGGACAGACTATGGCTACACCTTC
-,few,TRBV6-5,TRBJ1-6,CASSWPPGSPLHF,TGTGCCAGCAGTTGGCCCCCAGGTTCACCCCTCCACTTT
-,few,TRBV6-5,TRBJ1-1,CASSPPGKWTEAFF,TGTGCCAGCAGTCCCCCTGGGAAGTGGACTGAAGCTTTCTTT
TRBD1,many,TRBV5-1,TRBJ2-3,CASRRRTGDADTQYF,TGCGCCAGCAGGCGCCGAACAGGGGATGCAGATACGCAGTATTTT
-,many,TRBV10-3,TRBJ1-2,CAISESTRSYGYTF,TGTGCCATCAGTGAGTCGACGCGTAGCTATGGCTACACCTTC
-,few,TRBV6-1,TRBJ1-1,CASRPSGRNTEAFF,TGTGCCAGCCGCCCATCAGGGCGGAACACTGAAGCTTTCTTT
-,many,TRBV7-9,TRBJ1-1,CASSLGTPNTEAFF,TGTGCCAGCAGCTTAGGGACACCAAACACTGAAGCTTTCTTT
-,many,TRBV5-6,TRBJ2-1,CASSFFSPGDTRFF,TGTGCCAGCAGCTTCTTCTCTCCGGGAGACACTCGGTTCTTC
TRBD1,-,TRBV7-9,TRBJ1-1,CASSLPGGEEAFF,TGTGCCAGCAGCTTACCAGGGGGCGAGGAAGCTTTCTTT
TRBD2,many,TRBV4-1,TRBJ2-3,CASSPRTRAGTDTQYF,TGCGCCAGCAGCCCCCGGACTAGAGCTGGCACAGATACGCAGTATTTT
-,many,TRBV5-1,TRBJ2-5,CASSLGIQETQYF,TGTGCCAGCAGCTTAGGAATACAAGAGACCCAGTACTTC
TRBD1,many,TRBV12-3/TRBV12-4,TRBJ2-5,CASSRGTGVYQETQYF,TGTGCCAGCAGCCGCGGGACAGGGGTGTACCAAGAGACCCAGTACTTC
-,-,TRBV5-5,TRBJ2-2,CASSLRLIWTGSPGELFF,TGTGCCAGCAGCTTGAGGTTGATTTGGACTGGGTCCCCCGGGGAGCTGTTTTTT
TRBD1,-,TRBV6-5,TRBJ2-1,CASSPRTTGLLGYEQFF,TGTGCCAGCAGCCCCCGAACGACAGGGCTCTTAGGTTATGAGCAGTTCTTC
-,few,TRBV12-5,TRBJ2-1,CASGLVLGGSYNEQFF,TGTGCTAGTGGTTTGGTATTGGGGGGCTCCTACAATGAGCAGTTCTTC
-,many,TRBV29-1,TRBJ2-3,CSVAADTQYF,TGCAGCGTTGCTGCAGATACGCAGTATTTT
-,many,TRBV5-6,TRBJ2-1,CASSVDHNEQFF,TGTGCCAGCAGCGTCGACCACAATGAGCAGTTCTTC
-,many,TRBV4-1,TRBJ1-2,CASSQDIRAAYGYTF,TGCGCCAGCAGCCAAGATATTAGGGCAGCCTATGGCTACACCTTC
-,few,TRBV5-1,TRBJ2-2,CASRSIDGNTGELFF,TGCGCCAGCAGGTCAATTGACGGGAACACCGGGGAGCTGTTTTTT
-,-,TRBV5-1,TRBJ2-5,CASSVGQYQETQYF,TGCGCCAGCAGTGTGGGGCAGTACCAAGAGACCCAGTACTTC
-,few,TRBV7-2,TRBJ1-2,CASSLVRGVGYGYTF,TGTGCCAGCAGCTTAGTACGGGGAGTCGGCTATGGCTACACCTTC
-,few,TRBV10-3,TRBJ2-1,CAIRDPEYNEQFF,TGTGCCATCAGGGACCCAGAATACAATGAGCAGTTCTTC
-,many,TRBV6-2/TRBV6-3,TRBJ2-5,CASSHRQETQYF,TGTGCCAGCAGTCACCGGCAAGAGACCCAGTACTTC